This T cell receptor beta chain was obtained from a study of T cells after posttransplantation cyclophosphamide (dated by TCRdb to about 2016). About the study as a whole: Using TRB sequencing, the study followed how the T cell repertoire rebuilt after myeloablative bone marrow transplantation with posttransplantation cyclophosphamide given as GVHD prophylaxis. Samples from a few dozen PTCy-treated patients and 15 to 20 related bone marrow donors of those patients were subjected to antigen receptor sequencing. TRB sequencing was performed on blood from all 35 or so PTCy patients with 1-year posttransplant specimens. In 3 patients, up to roughly 3 additional blood samples taken between 2 and 5.2 years after transplant also underwent TRB sequencing, as did pretransplant blood from 4 patients. Because TRA and TRB clonality were tightly correlated in several samples, subsequent TCR analyses were focused on TRB only. Public TRB sequences were searched against a database of over 3,600 sequences associated with responses to pathogens, tumor antigens, self-antigens and alloantigens. Broad study findings and their caveats: Across about 40 patients, TRB clonality was highly associated with recipient CMV seropositivity and CMV reactivation, and diversity in PTCy patients was similar to diversity in CNI/methotrexate controls. The TRB repertoires of T cells infiltrating skin or the GI tract showed only limited overlap with the TRB repertoires found in blood. At 1-2 months, donor-recipient similarity was low but rose over the first year, and the later blood repertoires were often dominated by donor CD8+ memory clones.

TRB sequencing was run on genomic DNA with either the immunoSEQ assay at survey resolution or the hsTCRB kit. Per the authors' processing: The immunoSEQ software handled initial read processing, and the LymphoSeq R package was used for repertoire analyses. For each TRB dataset, clonality was calculated as 1 minus normalized Shannon entropy, and the Gini coefficient was computed as well. Phenotypes of unsorted samples were inferred by mapping TRB sequences from sorted subsets of the recipient or donor onto the same recipient's unsorted samples. Here the immuneACCESS table is served through TCRdb, limited to in-frame sequences with V and J called. Missing clones are a known gap in these copies; in checked studies unresolved V genes cover under half, and the rest lacks a known reason. That table furnishes V, J and clone size, whereas the DNA furnished D and trimming. For this sample the table reports 24,000 or so clones, with no clone seen just once. About 4.2% of the sample is in the top ten clones.

V and J lose 6 bases and 6 bases, and a span of 11 bases separates them. Reading the germline V gene gives CDR1 SQVTM and CDR2 ANQGSEA. Taken from cysteine to phenylalanine, the CDR3 has 11 residues. CDR3 DNA only is kept here, 33 bases in frame from base 1. On the day of marrow donation, related bone marrow donors gave peripheral blood samples. Peripheral blood and bone marrow mononuclear cells were isolated by Ficoll-Hypaque density centrifugation and cryopreserved. This clone came up many times. Its target antigen remains unknown. Base qualities are not provided; no much larger clone lies one nucleotide away.

The sequence derives from a woman aged 45-65 years in good health, CMV-negative, and a related stem cell transplant donor. This chain joins TRBV29-1 to TRBJ1-1, with TRBD1 tentatively as D gene (6 bases match). The sample consisted of PBMCs. The CDR3 reads as follows: CSVWKGAEAFF. The nucleotide sequence reads as follows: TGCAGCGTGTGGAAGGGGGCTGAAGCTTTCTTT.